This TCR beta chain was recorded in a study of T cell repertoires in cytomegalovirus infection. TCRdb fed the reads into MiXCR, producing one record per CDR3 protein. The sample has about 250,000 distinct CDR3 sequences, 6.5% seen once; the top ten hold under 7%. The CDR3 length is 14 residues. Trimming removed 6 bases from V and 6 bases from J; junction bases left unmatched: 10. Germline lookup yields CDR1 LNHDA and CDR2 SQIVND (reference sequence). In this sample, this clonotype turned up a few times. The genes are TRBV19 and TRBJ1-2; 7 bases are a match to TRBD1. The sequencing input was PBMCs. This TCR was recovered from a human donor in good health (CMV status not recorded). Some clones in this sample may be carry-over from other donors' samples. CDR3 region: CASRATGVDDGYTF. DNA of the CDR3: TGTGCCAGTAGAGCAACAGGGGTCGACGATGGCTACACCTTC.